This entry lists 25 T cell receptor beta chains sequenced from one sample in a study of T cell responses to AZD1222 COVID-19 vaccine. TCRdb's table, derived via immunoSEQ multiplex PCR, lists solely in-frame clones and lacks some. The data contain about 130,000 clones, 80% to 90% of them singletons. The sample was peripheral blood, taken on day 0 of AZD1222 vaccination. Receptor source: an adult in good health.

This clone was picked up a small number of times. The chain couples TRBV6-5 to TRBJ1-2, with TRBD1 identical over 8 bases. This CDR3 region has 15 residues. The V segment lost 6 bases and the J segment 3 bases; nucleotides outside the gene matches: 9. Germline V gene data show CDR1 as MNHEY and CDR2 as SVGAGI. CDR3 sequence (DNA): TGTGCCAGCAGCGGACAGGGAGGCTACTACTATGGCTACACCTTC. Translating gives CASSGQGGYYYGYTF.

The chain carries TRBV29-1 and TRBJ2-7; D possibly uses TRBD1 or TRBD2 (5 bases each). V was shortened by 7 bases and J by 2 bases, with 12 bases between the two germline ends. The CDR3 length is 12 residues. Germline values: CDR1 SQVTM, CDR2 ANQGSEA. The CDR3 spells CSARGAPYEQYF. The CDR3 coding sequence is TGCAGCGCTAGAGGGGCCCCCTACGAGCAGTACTTC.

The sample holds one count of this clone. V gene TRBV24-1 combines with J gene TRBJ2-2; a weak D match, TRBD1 (6 bases). The CDR3 totals 11 residues. Germline CDR1 is KGHDR and CDR2 is SFDVKD. The CDR3 sequence: CACQGNGELFF. CDR3 nucleotide sequence: TGTGCTTGTCAGGGGAACGGGGAGCTGTTTTTT.

The chain is built from TRBV15 and TRBJ2-6; D not certain. V lost 5 bases and J lost 0, with 5 bases in between. The CDR3 is 14 amino acids. Looked up from germline, CDR1 is LNHNV and CDR2 is YYDKDF (reference sequence). The CDR3 protein is CATSPTSGANVLTF. DNA for the CDR3: TGTGCCACCAGCCCGACCTCTGGGGCCAACGTCCTGACTTTC.

The chain's CDR3 is CASSRLNDRGYEQYF. In DNA form, the CDR3 reads TGTGCCAGCAGCCGCCTCAATGACAGGGGATACGAGCAGTACTTC. The genes are TRBV5-6 and TRBJ2-7, with TRBD1 identical over 8 bases. The CDR3 is 15 residues long. The germline CDR1 and CDR2 sequences are SGHDT and YYEEEE. V trimming: 4 bases; J trimming: 4 bases; junction bases outside the gene matches: 10.

The rearrangement links TRBV5-1 to TRBJ2-2; 8 nucleotides line up with TRBD1. The CDR3 covers 16 residues. Germline V gene sequence: CDR1 SGHRS, CDR2 YFSETQ. The J segment lost 7 bases and the V segment lost 0 bases, leaving 8 bases of the junction unmatched. The CDR3, as DNA: TGCGCCAGCAGCTTGGAGGATCGGACAGGGATCGGGGAGCTGTTTTTT. Encoded protein: CASSLEDRTGIGELFF.

The chain combines TRBV5-1 with TRBJ1-2, with a tentative D call TRBD1 (6 bases). In germline, CDR1 is SGHRS, CDR2 YFSETQ. The V end lost 4 bases, the J end lost 5 bases, and 18 bases lay between the germline ends. This CDR3 has 15 residues. As DNA, the CDR3 is TGCGCCAGCAGCAACCCCACCGGGACACTTTATGGCTACACCTTC. Translated, it gives CASSNPTGTLYGYTF.

The chain carries TRBV10-3 and TRBJ2-1, with 9 bases lining up with TRBD1. With V trimmed by 5 bases and J by 8 bases, 7 bases remained unmatched. Per germline, CDR1 ENHRY and CDR2 SYGVKD. The CDR3 loop spans 14 amino acids. In nucleotides, the CDR3 is TGTGCCATCAGTAAGGGACAGGGCGGCGATGAGCAGTTCTTC. Its protein product is CAISKGQGGDEQFF.

CDR3 sequence reads: CASSQVLGLAGNTIYF. In nucleotides, the CDR3 is TGTGCCAGCAGCCAAGTTCTGGGGCTAGCGGGAAACACCATATATTTT. J is TRBJ1-3 and V is TRBV4-2; D might be TRBD1 (5 bases). The germline CDR1 and CDR2 sequences are LGHNA and YNFKEQ. The CDR3 runs to 16 residues. Trimming took off 1 base at V and 4 bases at J, with 14 bases between the two ends.

This clone appeared a few times. V is TRBV18 and J is TRBJ2-1; D is undetermined. Trimming left V 3 bases short and J 10 bases short, with 19 bases between. This CDR3 contains 15 residues. CDR1 and CDR2 (germline): KGHSH, LQKENI. The CDR3 DNA follows: TGTGCCAGCTCACCCCTAGGCGATCCCTTTATCGAGCAGTTCTTC. Amino acids: CASSPLGDPFIEQFF.

The chain is built from TRBV7-9 and TRBJ1-2; TRBD1 agrees at 7 bases. After removal of 10 bases from V and 8 bases from J, the junction contained 7 bases not matched to a gene. Germline V CDR1 and CDR2: SEHNR, FQNEAQ (reference sequence). This CDR3 comprises 11 residues. Here the CDR3 DNA reads TGTGCCACTGAACAGGGGTCGGGCTACACCTTC. Its protein is CATEQGSGYTF.

The chain combines TRBV3-1 (or the pseudogene TRBV3-2) with TRBJ2-3; D might be TRBD1 or TRBD2, each matching 6 bases. The CDR3 consists of 16 residues. From germline, CDR1 is LGHDT and CDR2 YNNKEL (reference sequence). The V gene lost 1 base and the J gene lost 8 bases, with 19 bases spanning the gap. This CDR3 reads CASSQVPGGQGATQYF. CDR3 in DNA: TGTGCCAGCAGCCAAGTTCCCGGGGGCCAAGGTGCTACGCAGTATTTT.

V and J are TRBV6-5 and TRBJ2-7; D tentatively fits TRBD1 or TRBD2 (5 bases each). The CDR3 length is 14 residues. CDR1 and CDR2 (germline): MNHEY, SVGAGI. V shed 8 bases and J shed 5 bases, with 19 bases lying between them. In DNA, the CDR3 is TGTGCCAGCCAACCGGACGGGACCCGCCACGAGCAGTACTTC. Translated: CASQPDGTRHEQYF.

In this sample, this clone turned up a few times. The V and J genes are TRBV2 and TRBJ1-5; 7 bases align to TRBD1. V lost 4 bases and J lost 8; bases outside the gene matches: 11. The CDR3 is made up of 15 amino acids. The germline V gene has CDR1 SNHLY and CDR2 FYNNEI. The CDR3 spells CASSVHRGPPEPQHF. The CDR3 DNA follows: TGTGCCAGCAGTGTCCACAGGGGCCCCCCTGAGCCCCAGCATTTT.

V usage is TRBV6-5 and J usage is TRBJ2-7; D is ambiguous. Trimming shortened V by 7 bases and J by 3 bases, and 16 bases separated the two germline ends. CDR1 MNHEY and CDR2 SVGAGI come from the germline V gene. This CDR3 region has 14 residues. CDR3 region: CASTLAWGNYEQYF. CDR3 bases: TGTGCCAGCACCCTGGCCTGGGGAAACTACGAGCAGTACTTC.

This CDR3 reads CASSLGGGESEAFF. In DNA, the CDR3 is TGTGCCAGCAGCTTGGGAGGGGGCGAATCTGAAGCTTTCTTT. The chain is built from TRBV5-8 and TRBJ1-1; 7 nucleotides match TRBD1. CDR1 SGHTS and CDR2 YDEGEE come from the germline V gene. The CDR3 is 14 residues long. V was clipped by 0 bases and J by 6 bases; unmatched bases: 5.

This clone is a singleton in its sample. The J gene is TRBJ2-6, the V gene TRBV10-3, with no clear D. The ends were cut back, 2 bases at V and 2 bases at J, with 1 base in the middle. This CDR3 contains 13 residues. Germline V gene lookup returns CDR1 ENHRY and CDR2 SYGVKD. The CDR3 DNA reads TGTGCCATCAGTGAGCCTGGGGCCAACGTCCTGACTTTC. Translation gives CAISEPGANVLTF.

The chain has TRBV4-3 and TRBJ1-2, with TRBD1 identical over 12 bases. After removal of 1 base from V and 8 bases from J, the junction contained 11 bases not matched to a gene. Germline CDR1 LGHNA, CDR2 YSLEER. The CDR3 consists of 17 residues. The chain's CDR3 is CASSQAGTGGGRGGYTF. For the CDR3, the DNA is TGCGCCAGCAGCCAAGCCGGGACAGGGGGCGGCCGAGGAGGCTACACCTTC.

The chain combines TRBV7-2 with TRBJ2-5; 9 bases are a match to TRBD2. Germline lookup yields CDR1 SGHTA and CDR2 FQGNSA. V shed 1 base, J shed 5 bases, and the junction held 11 bases outside the gene matches. This CDR3 spans 17 amino acids. This CDR3 reads CASSLDFLAGHAETQYF. As DNA, the CDR3 is TGTGCCAGCAGCTTAGACTTTCTAGCGGGACACGCTGAGACCCAGTACTTC.

This clone was recorded at least ten times. As DNA, the CDR3 is TGTGCCACCAGCTTTTATGGGGCAGGCAGCTCCTACAATGAGCAGTTCTTC. It specifies CATSFYGAGSSYNEQFF. The gene calls are TRBV15 and TRBJ2-1; D might be TRBD1 (5 bases). Germline values: CDR1 LNHNV, CDR2 YYDKDF (reference sequence). The CDR3 loop spans 17 amino acids. V was cut by 5 bases and J by 0 bases, with 17 bases left in between.

CDR3 bases: TGTGCCAGCAGCTTAGATTTGGGCAGAACGATCGGGGAGCTGTTTTTT. This gives the protein CASSLDLGRTIGELFF. The chain has TRBV7-8 and TRBJ2-2, with no clear D. With 1 base removed from V and 7 bases from J, the gap between germline ends came to 16 bases. The CDR3 sequence is 16 residues long. Germline V gene lookup returns CDR1 SGHVS and CDR2 FQNEAQ.

The chain joins TRBV10-1 to TRBJ2-7; TRBD1 or TRBD2 may be the D gene (6 bases each). The CDR3 is 11 amino acids. Germline V gene data show CDR1 as WNHNN and CDR2 as SYGVQD (reference sequence). With 6 bases removed from V and 9 bases from J, the gap between germline ends came to 12 bases. This chain's CDR3 is CASSKGGVQYF. The CDR3 DNA reads TGCGCCAGCAGCAAGGGGGGCGTGCAGTACTTC.

This clone is a singleton in its sample. The V gene is TRBV9, the J gene TRBJ1-6; D not resolved. The V end was cut by 2 bases, the J end by 10 bases, with 13 bases between. CDR1 SGDLS and CDR2 YYNGEE come from the germline V gene. The CDR3 runs 14 residues. The CDR3 nucleotides read TGTGCCAGCAGCGTTGAGGAATCAAGGTCACCCCTCCACTTT. It encodes CASSVEESRSPLHF.

The chain links TRBV2 to TRBJ1-5, with 9 bases fitting TRBD1. V was pared by 2 bases and J by 6 bases, with 8 bases of the junction left unmatched. The germline gives CDR1 SNHLY, CDR2 FYNNEI. The CDR3 is 16 residues long. CDR3 nucleotide sequence: TGTGCCAGCAGTGAACGGTACAGGGGGCGCATTCAGCCCCAGCATTTT. It specifies CASSERYRGRIQPQHF.

The genes are TRBV7-9 and TRBJ1-2; tentatively, D is TRBD1 (5 bases). V lost 2 bases to trimming and J lost 0 bases, with 13 bases between them. Germline CDR1 and CDR2: SEHNR and FQNEAQ (reference sequence). This CDR3 spans 16 amino acids. The CDR3 region is CASSLYGAEANYGYTF. CDR3 DNA: TGTGCCAGCAGCTTATACGGGGCGGAAGCTAACTATGGCTACACCTTC.